Listed here are 3 T cell receptor beta chains from one sample, sequenced in a study of blood T cell repertoires in COVID-19. The data were produced by immunoSEQ multiplex PCR, yet TCRdb's version contains in-frame clones alone and is incomplete. The top ten hold approximately 4.2% of the sample, which has about 39,000 clones, approximately 94% seen once. The sample taken for sequencing was peripheral blood. These receptors originate from a human donor with active COVID-19. The donor label of this sample is uncertain.

V usage is TRBV11-1 and J usage is TRBJ1-1; D is ambiguous. This CDR3 is 12 amino acids long. With 5 bases removed from V and 1 base from J, the gap between germline ends came to 5 bases. Germline values: CDR1 SGHAT, CDR2 FQDESV (reference sequence). In DNA, the CDR3 is TGTGCCAGCAGCCCAGGGAACACTGAAGCTTTCTTT. Translating it yields CASSPGNTEAFF.

V is TRBV6-2 or TRBV6-3 and J is TRBJ2-7; 10 bases are shared with TRBD2. Germline V gives CDR1 MNHEY, CDR2 SVGEGT. With 6 bases clipped from V and 6 bases from J, the junction kept 8 bases outside the gene matches. The CDR3 runs 14 residues. The CDR3 is CASSKSGRALEQYF. In nucleotides, the CDR3 is TGTGCCAGCAGCAAGAGCGGGAGGGCCCTCGAGCAGTACTTC.

The chain carries TRBV5-1 and TRBJ1-1; possible D gene TRBD1, 5 bases. Germline CDR1 and CDR2: SGHRS and YFSETQ. The CDR3 has 15 amino acids. Deletions cut 4 bases from V and 6 bases from J, with 19 bases between. The CDR3 DNA follows: TGCGCCAGCAGCAAGGGGTCCCTATCAAGGGCTGAAGCTTTCTTT. It encodes CASSKGSLSRAEAFF.